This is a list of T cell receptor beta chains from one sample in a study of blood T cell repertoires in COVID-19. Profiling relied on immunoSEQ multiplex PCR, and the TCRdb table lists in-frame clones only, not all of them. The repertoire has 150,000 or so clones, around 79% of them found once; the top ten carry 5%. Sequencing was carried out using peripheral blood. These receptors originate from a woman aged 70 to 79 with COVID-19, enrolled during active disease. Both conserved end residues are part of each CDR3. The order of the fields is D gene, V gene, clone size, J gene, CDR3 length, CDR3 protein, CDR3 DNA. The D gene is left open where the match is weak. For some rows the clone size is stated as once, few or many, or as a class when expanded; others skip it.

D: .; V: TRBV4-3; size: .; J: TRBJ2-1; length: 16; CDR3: CASSQEDGQGPGEQFF; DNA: TGCGCCAGCAGCCAAGAGGACGGGCAGGGCCCGGGTGAGCAGTTCTTC
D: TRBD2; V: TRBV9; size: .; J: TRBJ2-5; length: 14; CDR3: CASSVASGRETQYF; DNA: TGTGCCAGCAGCGTAGCTAGCGGGAGGGAGACCCAGTACTTC
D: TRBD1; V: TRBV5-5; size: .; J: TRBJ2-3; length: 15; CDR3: CASSLDDRGRDTQYF; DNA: TGTGCCAGCAGCTTGGATGACAGGGGGAGAGATACGCAGTATTTT
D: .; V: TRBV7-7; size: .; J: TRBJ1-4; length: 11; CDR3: CASPREGKLFF; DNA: TGTGCCAGCCCACGGGAGGGAAAACTGTTTTTT
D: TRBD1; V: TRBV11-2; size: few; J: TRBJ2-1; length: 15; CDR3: CASSPRTGAGNEQFF; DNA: TGTGCCAGCAGCCCCAGGACAGGGGCCGGCAATGAGCAGTTCTTC
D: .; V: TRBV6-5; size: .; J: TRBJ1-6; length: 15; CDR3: CASSPQQGNNSPLHF; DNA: TGTGCCAGCAGTCCGCAACAGGGTAATAATTCACCCCTCCACTTT
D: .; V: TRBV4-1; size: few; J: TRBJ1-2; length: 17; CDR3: CASSQEGGVRANYGYTF; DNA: TGCGCCAGCAGCCAAGAGGGGGGGGTAAGGGCTAACTATGGCTACACCTTC
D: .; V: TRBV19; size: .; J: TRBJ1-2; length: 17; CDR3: CASGRRDIVKGNYGYTF; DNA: TGTGCCAGTGGCCGTAGGGACATCGTTAAGGGTAACTATGGCTACACCTTC
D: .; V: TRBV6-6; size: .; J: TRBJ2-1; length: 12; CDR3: CASSAGNNEQFF; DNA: TGTGCCAGCTCGGCGGGGAACAATGAGCAGTTCTTC
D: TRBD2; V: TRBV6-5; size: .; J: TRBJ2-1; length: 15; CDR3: CASIFAAGRGDEQFF; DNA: TGTGCCAGCATATTTGCAGCGGGGAGAGGGGATGAGCAGTTCTTC
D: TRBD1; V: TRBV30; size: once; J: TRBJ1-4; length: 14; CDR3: CAWSVGQPYEKLFF; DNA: TGTGCCTGGAGTGTGGGACAGCCTTATGAAAAACTGTTTTTT
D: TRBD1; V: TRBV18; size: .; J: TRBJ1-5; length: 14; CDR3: CASSQGAGNQPQHF; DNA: TGTGCCAGCTCACAGGGGGCTGGCAATCAGCCCCAGCATTTT
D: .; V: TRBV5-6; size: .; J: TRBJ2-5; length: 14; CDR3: CASSLGHAQETQYF; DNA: TGTGCCAGCAGCTTGGGGCATGCCCAAGAGACCCAGTACTTC
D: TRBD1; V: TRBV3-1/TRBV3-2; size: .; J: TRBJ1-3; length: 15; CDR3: CASSRQTGEGNTIYF; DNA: TGTGCCAGCAGCCGACAGACAGGGGAGGGGAACACCATATATTTT
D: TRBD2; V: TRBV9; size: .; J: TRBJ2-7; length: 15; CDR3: CASSSGLAEFYEQYF; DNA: TGTGCCAGCAGCTCGGGACTAGCGGAATTCTACGAGCAGTACTTC
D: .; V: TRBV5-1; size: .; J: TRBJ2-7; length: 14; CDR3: CASSLSTGSYEQYF; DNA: TGCGCCAGCAGCTTGTCTACGGGGTCATACGAGCAGTACTTC
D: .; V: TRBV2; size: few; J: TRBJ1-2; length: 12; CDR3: CASSEGSYGYTF; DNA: TGTGCCAGCAGTGAAGGCAGCTATGGCTACACCTTC